Included here is one T cell receptor (beta chain) sequence, with context. Its antigen is not identified. V dropped 6 bases and J dropped 1 base, with 12 bases sitting between them. The CDR3 consists of 14 residues. Germline V gives CDR1 MNHNS, CDR2 SASEGT. The sample belongs to a study of shared clonotypes between healthy human individuals. Study as a whole: The study enrolled a couple of women and a few men aged 18 to 49. Findings and limits, study-wide: Relative to their counterparts shared across all four donors, non-shared clonotypes exhibited diminished generation probabilities.

An assay was performed, and its level was deep. Data came from immunoSEQ multiplex PCR; TCRdb stores just in-frame clones and leaves some out. The repertoire holds 740,000 or so clones, roughly 73% seen once, with about 1.8% in the top ten. The clonotype comes from a woman aged 25 to 39 in good health. Sequenced material: memory CD4+ T cells sorted from blood. Subset reported: CD45RA-negative fraction. The chain is built from TRBV6-1 and TRBJ1-1; D may be TRBD1 (6 bases). CDR3 sequence reads: CASRVRTANTEAFF. Written as DNA, the CDR3 is TGTGCCAGCAGGGTAAGGACAGCGAACACTGAAGCTTTCTTT.